This paragraph covers one TCR beta chain sequence. What antigen it recognizes has not been identified. No much larger clone exists at a distance of one base, and base qualities are not known. TCRbeta CDR3 regions were amplified from genomic DNA by means of the immunoSEQ Assay, a bias-controlled multiplex PCR. Per the original workflow: The number of nucleated cells in each sample was estimated from the amplification of reference gene primers within the assay. To quantify the absolute abundance of each unique TCRbeta CDR3 rearrangement, sequence reads were collapsed and filtered. Productive Simpson clonality was computed per sample as the square root of Simpson's diversity index over productive rearrangements. What TCRdb holds here is the immuneACCESS table cut down to in-frame rearrangements. Part of the clones is not present; checked against another copy, under half of the missing clones reflect an unresolved V gene, and the others are unexplained. That table is the source of V, J and clone size, and D and trimming were worked out from the DNA. A total of around 250,000 clones appear in this sample, roughly 84% of them only once. The ten largest clones capture about 3.4% of the sample.

Enrolling through a virtual design, the prospective study's participants ranged in age from roughly 18 to 89 years and lived across about two dozen United States geographic areas. In the prospective study, participants were assigned to cohorts based on the clinical history participants reported in a screening survey and a study questionnaire. Recovered participants in ImmuneRACE Cohort 3 were defined as having two consecutive negative NP/OP PCR tests, clearance from a healthcare professional, or resolution of symptoms. In the prospective study, mobile phlebotomists collected whole blood, serum and a nasopharyngeal or oropharyngeal swab from each participant. Prospective study participants could optionally give additional blood draws and questionnaires over an approximately two-month period. Before DNA extraction, blood samples from the prospective study were shipped at room temperature or frozen.

These data belong to a study of blood T cell repertoires in COVID-19 (dated by TCRdb to about 2020). For the wider study: Collaborator samples came from the United States, Italy and Spain and covered acute and convalescent phases of COVID-19. The material from the prospective study consisted of cDNA or gDNA derived from T cells, B-cell-depleted T cells, or PBMCs. Subjects who had been exposed to COVID-19, were actively infected with it, or had recovered from it provided the deeply sampled blood TCRbeta repertoires that made up the dataset. The repertoires were made available in a free public database intended to serve as a resource for research on the immune response to SARS-CoV-2. The samples were drawn from the first 160 participants of the ongoing ImmuneRACE study and from 1,254 subjects provided by 6 global collaborators. Nearly every sample came with metadata listing a de-identified subject ID, COVID-19 status, age in years and sex. Where HLA class I and class II types were available, the types were taken from metadata supplied by the sample provider, not from assay-based typing.

Study-wide conclusions, independent of this receptor: Clinical and demographic metadata were provided uncurated, with the amount varying by source and participant.

The sample taken for sequencing was PBMCs or T cells enriched from blood (not recorded which). The receptor was derived from a man between 50 and 59 years old who had recovered from COVID-19.

The nucleotide sequence reads TGTGCCAGCAGCCCGCGACAGGGGATGAACACTGAAGCTTTCTTT. Translated, it gives CASSPRQGMNTEAFF. The receptor chain draws on TRBV11-2 and TRBJ1-1; 8 nucleotides in the junction match TRBD1. In the germline V gene, CDR1 corresponds to SGHAT and CDR2 to FQNNGV. Here V drops 5 bases and J drops 0 bases, and the junction holds 5 bases not matched to any gene. The CDR3 spans 15 residues, from the cysteine through the phenylalanine. Kept here is only the CDR3 DNA, which spans 45 bases and is read in frame from base 1.